The 18 T cell receptor beta chains reported below all come from one sample, sequenced in a study of blood T cell repertoires in COVID-19. Clones were sequenced by immunoSEQ multiplex PCR, and TCRdb holds only the in-frame ones, with some missing. The sample carries roughly 160,000 clones, roughly 85% recorded once. The source material was peripheral blood. All receptors come from a man aged 60 to 69 with acute or convalescent COVID-19.

The chain combines TRBV24-1 with TRBJ2-4; maybe TRBD1 (5 bases). The CDR3 consists of 16 residues. CDR1 and CDR2 (germline): KGHDR, SFDVKD. The V gene lost 5 bases and the J gene lost 11 bases, with 24 bases spanning the gap. The chain's CDR3 is CATSGPSVTGDSVQYF. The CDR3 DNA is TGTGCCACCAGTGGCCCCTCGGTAACAGGAGATTCGGTTCAGTACTTC.

Only one count was recorded for this clone. The chain recombines TRBV6-6 with TRBJ2-7; possibly TRBD2 for D (6 bases). CDR1 is MNHNY and CDR2 is SVGAGI in the germline V gene (reference sequence). Trimming removed 0 bases from V and 2 bases from J, with 14 bases in between. This CDR3 contains 16 residues. CDR3 in DNA: TGTGCCAGCAGTTACTCGGGACTCGACCCTACCTACGAGCAGTACTTC. It yields the protein CASSYSGLDPTYEQYF.

The J gene is TRBJ2-7, the V gene TRBV28, with 10 bases aligning to TRBD2. This CDR3 has 17 residues. The V and J ends lost 5 bases and 4 bases, in that order; junction bases with no gene match: 14. The germline gives CDR1 MDHEN, CDR2 SYDVKM. CDR3 in DNA: TGTGCCAGCAGTCTTTCGTCTAGCGGGAGAGTCAGATACGAGCAGTACTTC. It translates to CASSLSSSGRVRYEQYF.

The chain joins TRBV7-9 to TRBJ2-7; TRBD2 matches 11 bases. Germline lookup yields CDR1 SEHNR and CDR2 FQNEAQ (reference sequence). The CDR3 runs 15 residues. V shed 5 bases, J shed 3 bases, and the junction held 6 bases outside the gene matches. The CDR3 sequence: CASSPRLAGYYEQYF. DNA of the CDR3: TGTGCCAGCAGCCCCAGACTAGCGGGATACTACGAGCAGTACTTC.

This clone was counted once. The rearrangement uses TRBV19 and TRBJ2-7, with 9 bases matching TRBD2. This CDR3 is built from 14 residues. CDR1 and CDR2 (germline): LNHDA, SQIVND (reference sequence). After removal of 10 bases from V and 6 bases from J, the junction contained 13 bases not matched to a gene. Here the CDR3 reads CATRTSERGREQYF. In DNA, the CDR3 is TGTGCCACAAGGACTAGCGAGAGGGGTCGCGAGCAGTACTTC.

The chain is built from TRBV6-5 and TRBJ1-2; 7 bases line up with TRBD1. Per the germline V gene, CDR1 is MNHEY and CDR2 is SVGAGI. The CDR3 runs 14 residues. The junction had 7 bases not matched to a gene; V was cut back by 4 bases and J by 5 bases. Here the CDR3 DNA reads TGTGCCAGCAGTTCCCCGGGGACAGCGTATGGCTACACCTTC. Encoded protein: CASSSPGTAYGYTF.

The chain employs TRBV19 and TRBJ1-2; 7 bases agree with TRBD1. This CDR3 region has 14 residues. CDR1 is LNHDA and CDR2 is SQIVND in the germline V gene (reference sequence). Germline trimming cut 8 bases from V and 0 bases from J; bases unmatched to any gene: 6. The chain's CDR3 is CASAPGQSNYGYTF. DNA for the CDR3: TGTGCCAGTGCTCCGGGACAGTCTAACTATGGCTACACCTTC.

The chain combines TRBV27 with TRBJ1-4, with D perhaps matching TRBD1 (6 bases). Per the germline V gene, CDR1 is MNHEY and CDR2 is SMNVEV (reference sequence). The CDR3 runs 14 residues. V was shortened by 6 bases and J by 1 base, with 9 bases between the two germline ends. In DNA form, the CDR3 reads TGTGCCAGCAGGAGGGGGTTAACTAATGAAAAACTGTTTTTT. It codes for CASRRGLTNEKLFF. Full variable domain (missing parts from reference TRBV27 and TRBJ1-4): EAQVTQNPRYLITVTGKKLTVTCSQNMNHEYMSWYRQDPGLGLRQIYYSMNVEVTDKGDVPEGYKVSRKEKRNFPLILESPSPNQTSLYFCASRRGLTNEKLFFGSGTQLSVL.

The V and J genes are TRBV5-1 and TRBJ2-7, with 8 bases lining up with TRBD2. From germline, CDR1 is SGHRS and CDR2 YFSETQ. J lost 5 bases, V lost 4 bases, and 8 bases had no gene match. The CDR3 loop spans 14 amino acids. CDR3 nucleotide sequence: TGCGCCAGCAGCCTTAGCGGGACGCCAGACGAGCAGTACTTC. Amino acids: CASSLSGTPDEQYF.

This clone appeared a single time. The V call is TRBV3-1 (or the pseudogene TRBV3-2), the J call TRBJ1-4; D is undetermined. Trimming stripped 4 bases from V and 3 bases from J, with 12 bases between. Germline V gene sequence: CDR1 LGHDT, CDR2 YNNKEL (reference sequence). This CDR3 region has 15 residues. CDR3 region: CASSPQLRPNEKLFF. In DNA, the CDR3 is TGTGCCAGCAGCCCGCAACTGCGGCCTAATGAAAAACTGTTTTTT.

The V call is TRBV13, the J call TRBJ2-7; TRBD1 matches at 7 bases. The CDR3 extends over 16 amino acids. V was clipped by 4 bases and J by 0 bases; unmatched bases: 9. The V gene's germline CDR1 is PRHDT and CDR2 FYEKMQ (reference sequence). The CDR3: CASSYSGDRPSYEQYF. CDR3 DNA: TGTGCCAGCAGCTACTCCGGGGACAGACCCTCCTACGAGCAGTACTTC.

This rearrangement joins TRBV27 to TRBJ2-7; 9 bases agree with TRBD2. The trim removed 3 bases at V and 7 bases at J, leaving 10 bases unmatched. The V gene's germline CDR1 is MNHEY and CDR2 SMNVEV (reference sequence). The CDR3 consists of 15 residues. CDR3 loop: CASSFVGSGRGEQYF. For the CDR3, the DNA is TGTGCCAGCAGTTTTGTCGGTAGCGGGAGAGGGGAGCAGTACTTC.

The chain's CDR3 is CASTPGQLLYGYTF. CDR3 sequence (DNA): TGTGCCAGCACCCCAGGACAGCTGTTATATGGCTACACCTTC. The chain employs TRBV28 and TRBJ1-2, with D perhaps TRBD1 (6 bases). V lost 7 bases and J 5 bases, leaving 17 bases between the germline ends. The CDR3 length is 14 residues. CDR1 and CDR2 from the germline V gene are MDHEN and SYDVKM.

The V call is TRBV12-3 or TRBV12-4, the J call TRBJ2-3, with D possibly being TRBD2 (5 bases). V was pared by 1 base and J by 10 bases, with 12 bases between. This CDR3 region has 13 residues. CDR3 sequence: CASSLGTPSAQYF. CDR3 bases: TGTGCCAGCAGTTTAGGGACTCCGTCCGCGCAGTATTTT.

The CDR3 sequence: CASSVVARGSTGELFF. The DNA for the CDR3 is TGTGCCAGCAGCGTAGTCGCTAGGGGAAGCACCGGGGAGCTGTTTTTT. The chain employs TRBV9 and TRBJ2-2; D perhaps matches TRBD1 (5 bases). The germline V gene has CDR1 SGDLS and CDR2 YYNGEE. CDR3 length: 16 residues. The V end was cut by 0 bases, the J end by 4 bases, with 13 bases between.

The chain employs TRBV28 and TRBJ1-5; 8 bases align to TRBD1. The V gene's germline CDR1 is MDHEN and CDR2 SYDVKM. The CDR3 sequence is 15 residues long. V lost 6 bases, J lost 6 bases, and 10 bases stayed unmatched. The CDR3 DNA is TGTGCCAGCAGCCTCACAGGGGGAGGTGGTCAGCCCCAGCATTTT. Translating gives CASSLTGGGGQPQHF.

The rearrangement uses TRBV19 and TRBJ1-5, with 8 nucleotides matching TRBD1. With 8 bases clipped from V and 8 bases from J, the junction kept 11 bases outside the gene matches. Germline CDR1 reads LNHDA; CDR2 reads SQIVND (reference sequence). The length of the CDR3 is 14 residues. This CDR3 reads CASYSGQGREPQHF. CDR3 bases: TGTGCCAGTTACTCTGGACAGGGCCGAGAGCCCCAGCATTTT.

The rearrangement links TRBV11-3 to TRBJ1-1; D unresolved. Germline V lookup: CDR1 SGHNT, CDR2 YENEEA. The CDR3 runs to 16 residues. V was clipped by 2 bases and J by 11 bases, with 24 bases between them. The CDR3 DNA sequence: TGTGCCAGCAGCTTAAGCGCCCAGAAAGGTCCACTGTGGGCTTTCTTT. It translates to CASSLSAQKGPLWAFF.